The rows below give T cell receptor beta chains drawn from one sample of a study of T cells after yellow fever vaccination. MiXCR, applied by TCRdb to the 5' RACE reads, yields one record per CDR3 protein. The table shows around 320,000 distinct CDR3 sequences, with around 4.5% occurring only once. The sequencing here drew on PBMCs, taken 15 days after the yellow fever booster vaccination. The receptors were sampled from a man younger than 35 who received the YFV17D yellow fever vaccine. The CDR3 runs from the conserved cysteine through the conserved F or W. A D gene is named only where the DNA matches it firmly. Clone size, where shown, is once, few, many, or a class for clones that have expanded.

d_call j_call clone_size v_call cdr3_aa cdr3_nt
- TRBJ1-1 few TRBV6-5 CASSYSPGFWNTEAFF TGTGCCAGCAGTTACTCTCCGGGATTTTGGAACACTGAAGCTTTCTTT
- TRBJ2-1 - TRBV10-3 CAISESAGPPGETQFF TGTGCCATCAGTGAGTCGGCGGGCCCTCCAGGGGAAACGCAGTTCTTC
TRBD1 TRBJ2-2 - TRBV24-1 CATSDRRTGSSNTGELFF TGTGCCACCAGTGACCGAAGGACAGGGTCCTCGAACACCGGGGAGCTGTTTTTT
TRBD1 TRBJ2-1 - TRBV18 CASSDRASYNEQFF TGTGCCAGCTCTGACAGGGCCTCCTACAATGAGCAGTTCTTC
- TRBJ1-6 many TRBV18 CASSYVSSGSPLHF TGTGCCAGCTCATATGTATCTAGTGGTTCACCCCTCCACTTT
TRBD1 TRBJ1-1 many TRBV12-3/TRBV12-4 CASTRGGTGAMNTEAFF TGTGCCAGCACCCGAGGGGGGACAGGGGCGATGAACACTGAAGCTTTCTTT
- TRBJ2-3 - TRBV16 CASSLRGYPDTQYF TGTGCCAGCAGCCTAAGAGGCTATCCAGATACGCAGTATTTT
TRBD2 TRBJ2-3 few TRBV5-1 CASSAPSGADTQYF TGCGCCAGCAGCGCGCCTAGCGGGGCAGATACGCAGTATTTT
- TRBJ2-5 many TRBV5-1 CASSLAGRLGQETQYF TGCGCCAGCAGCTTGGCGGGACGCCTAGGCCAAGAGACCCAGTACTTC
- TRBJ2-1 many TRBV7-9 CASSRAGGEQFF TGTGCCAGCAGCCGGGCCGGGGGTGAGCAGTTCTTC
- TRBJ2-1 - TRBV15 CATSRDLGEQFF TGTGCCACCAGCAGAGATCTCGGAGAGCAGTTCTTC
- TRBJ1-2 few TRBV7-9 CASSSGLANYGYTF TGTGCCAGCAGCTCGGGGCTAGCTAACTATGGCTACACCTTC
- TRBJ1-1 few TRBV4-3 CASSHPKTQNTEAFF TGCGCCAGCAGCCACCCCAAAACGCAGAACACTGAAGCTTTCTTT
- TRBJ1-2 few TRBV21-1 CASASTGVGGYTF TGTGCCAGCGCCTCGACAGGGGTTGGCGGCTACACCTTC
- TRBJ1-2 - TRBV7-8 CASSLIGGRTFISGYTF TGTGCCAGCAGCTTAATTGGGGGGCGGACCTTTATTTCAGGCTACACCTTC
TRBD2 TRBJ2-3 - TRBV5-1 CASRPGLAGTDTQYF TGCGCCAGCAGGCCGGGACTAGCTGGCACAGATACGCAGTATTTT
- TRBJ2-7 many TRBV4-1 CASSTLPDRNYEQYF TGCGCCAGCAGTACGTTACCTGACAGGAACTACGAGCAGTACTTC
TRBD1 TRBJ2-3 many TRBV7-3 CASSYRPTGGTDTQYF TGTGCCAGCAGCTACCGACCTACAGGGGGCACAGATACGCAGTATTTT
TRBD1 TRBJ2-2 few TRBV7-9 CASSPPGQGDTGELFF TGTGCCAGCAGCCCCCCGGGACAGGGCGACACCGGGGAGCTGTTTTTT
- TRBJ2-2 few TRBV7-2 CASSLAVANTGELFF TGTGCCAGCAGCTTAGCGGTGGCGAACACCGGGGAGCTGTTTTTT
- TRBJ1-3 many TRBV9 CASSGSGNTIYF TGTGCCAGCAGCGGCTCTGGAAACACCATATATTTT
- TRBJ2-2 few TRBV28 CASSLAHISNTGELFF TGTGCCAGCAGTTTAGCTCACATTTCGAACACCGGGGAGCTGTTTTTT
- TRBJ1-1 few TRBV19 CASKGGANTEAFF TGTGCCAGTAAGGGAGGGGCCAACACTGAAGCTTTCTTT
- TRBJ2-6 - TRBV5-4 CASSLGQASSGANVLTF TGTGCCAGCAGCTTGGGACAGGCTAGCTCTGGGGCCAACGTCCTGACTTTC
- TRBJ2-5 many TRBV7-2 CASSLVQETQYF TGTGCCAGCAGCTTAGTTCAAGAGACCCAGTACTTC
- TRBJ2-7 - TRBV3-1 CASSQFLGVQQYF TGTGCCAGCAGCCAATTCCTGGGGGTTCAGCAGTACTTC
TRBD1 TRBJ2-7 once TRBV3-1 CASSYQQGEQYF TGTGCCAGCAGCTATCAACAGGGGGAGCAGTACTTC
TRBD2 TRBJ2-1 few TRBV4-2 CASSQEVAGGLSSYNEQFF TGTGCCAGCAGCCAAGAGGTAGCGGGGGGCCTGAGCTCCTACAATGAGCAGTTCTTC
TRBD1 TRBJ2-5 many TRBV7-9 CASSSGQVQETQYF TGTGCCAGCAGCTCAGGACAGGTTCAAGAGACCCAGTACTTC
- TRBJ1-1 - TRBV6-6 CASSYSSGWQGGDMNTEAFF TGTGCCAGCAGTTACAGTTCCGGCTGGCAGGGTGGGGACATGAACACTGAAGCTTTCTTT
TRBD1 TRBJ1-2 - TRBV6-5 CASGRQGAVNYGYTF TGTGCCAGCGGGAGGCAGGGGGCTGTCAACTATGGCTACACCTTC